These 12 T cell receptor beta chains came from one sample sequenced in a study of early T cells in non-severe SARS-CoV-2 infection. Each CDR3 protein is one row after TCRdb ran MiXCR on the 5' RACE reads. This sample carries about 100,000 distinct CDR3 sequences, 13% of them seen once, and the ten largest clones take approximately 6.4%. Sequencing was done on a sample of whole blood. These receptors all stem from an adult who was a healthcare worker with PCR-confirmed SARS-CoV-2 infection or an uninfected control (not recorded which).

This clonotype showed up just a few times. Here the CDR3 DNA reads TGCAGTGCAATAGCGGGAGGCCCGGGGAATGAGCAGTTCTTC. Translated: CSAIAGGPGNEQFF. The chain is built from TRBV20-1 and TRBJ2-1; 10 bases map to TRBD2. The length of the CDR3 is 14 residues. Germline V CDR1 and CDR2: DFQATT, SNEGSKA (reference sequence). The V and J ends lost 6 bases and 7 bases, in that order; junction bases with no gene match: 9.

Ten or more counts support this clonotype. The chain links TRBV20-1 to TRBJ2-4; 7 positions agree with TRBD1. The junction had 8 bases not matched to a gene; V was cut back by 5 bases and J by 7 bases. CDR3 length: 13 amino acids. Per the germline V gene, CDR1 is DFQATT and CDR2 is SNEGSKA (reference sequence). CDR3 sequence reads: CSALNTRGNIQYF. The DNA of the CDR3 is TGCAGTGCTCTAAACACCAGGGGGAACATTCAGTACTTC.

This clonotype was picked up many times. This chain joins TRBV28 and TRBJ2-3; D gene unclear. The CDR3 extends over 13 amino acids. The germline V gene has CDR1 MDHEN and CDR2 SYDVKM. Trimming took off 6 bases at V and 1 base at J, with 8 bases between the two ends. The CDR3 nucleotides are TGTGCCAGCAGCTCCCAGGGCACAGATACGCAGTATTTT. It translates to CASSSQGTDTQYF.

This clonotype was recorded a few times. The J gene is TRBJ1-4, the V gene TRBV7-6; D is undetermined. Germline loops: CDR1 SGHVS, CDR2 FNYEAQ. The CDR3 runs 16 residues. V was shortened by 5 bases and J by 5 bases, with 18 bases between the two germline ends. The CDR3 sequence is CASSRPGGTVNEKLFF. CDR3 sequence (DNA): TGTGCCAGCAGCCGCCCCGGCGGTACAGTCAATGAAAAACTGTTTTTT.

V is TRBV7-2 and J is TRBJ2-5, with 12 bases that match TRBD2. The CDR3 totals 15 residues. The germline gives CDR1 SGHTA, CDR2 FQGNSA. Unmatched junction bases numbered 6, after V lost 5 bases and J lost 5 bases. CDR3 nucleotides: TGTGCCAGCAGCCCGCCGGGACTAGCGGGTGAGACCCAGTACTTC. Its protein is CASSPPGLAGETQYF.

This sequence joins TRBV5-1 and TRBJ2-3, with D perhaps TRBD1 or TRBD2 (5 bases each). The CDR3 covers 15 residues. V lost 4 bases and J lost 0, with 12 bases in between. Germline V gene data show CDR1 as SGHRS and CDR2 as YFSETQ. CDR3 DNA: TGCGCCAGCAGCCCAATGAGGGGAAGCACAGATACGCAGTATTTT. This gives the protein CASSPMRGSTDTQYF.

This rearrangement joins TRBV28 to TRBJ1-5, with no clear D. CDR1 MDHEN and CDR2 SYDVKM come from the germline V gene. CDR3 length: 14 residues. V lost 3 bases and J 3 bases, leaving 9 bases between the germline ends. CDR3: CASSFWETNQPQHF. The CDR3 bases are TGTGCCAGCAGTTTCTGGGAGACCAATCAGCCCCAGCATTTT.

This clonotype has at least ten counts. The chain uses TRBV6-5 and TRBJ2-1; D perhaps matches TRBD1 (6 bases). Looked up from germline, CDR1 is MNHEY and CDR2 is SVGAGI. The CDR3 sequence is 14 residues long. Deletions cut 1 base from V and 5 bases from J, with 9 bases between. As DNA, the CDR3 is TGTGCCAGCAGTTACTTGGACAGAGACAATGAGCAGTTCTTC. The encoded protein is CASSYLDRDNEQFF.

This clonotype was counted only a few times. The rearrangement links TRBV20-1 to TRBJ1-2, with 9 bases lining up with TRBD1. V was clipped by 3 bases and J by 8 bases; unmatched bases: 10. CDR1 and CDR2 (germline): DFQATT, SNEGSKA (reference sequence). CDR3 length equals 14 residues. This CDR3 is CSARMTGGAGGYTF. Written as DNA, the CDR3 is TGCAGTGCTAGGATGACAGGGGGAGCCGGAGGCTACACCTTC.

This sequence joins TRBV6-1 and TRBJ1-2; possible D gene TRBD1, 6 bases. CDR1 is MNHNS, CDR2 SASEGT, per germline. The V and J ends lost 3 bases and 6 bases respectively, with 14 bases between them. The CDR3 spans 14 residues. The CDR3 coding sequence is TGTGCCAGCAGTGAGGGGGGGCGCGTCAATGGCTACACCTTC. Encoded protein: CASSEGGRVNGYTF.

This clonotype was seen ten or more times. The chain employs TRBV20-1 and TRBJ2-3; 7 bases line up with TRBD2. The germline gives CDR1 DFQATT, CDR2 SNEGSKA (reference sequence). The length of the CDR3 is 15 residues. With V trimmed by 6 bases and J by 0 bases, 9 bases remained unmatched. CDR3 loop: CSAASGPISTDTQYF. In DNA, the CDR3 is TGCAGTGCGGCTAGCGGACCAATTAGCACAGATACGCAGTATTTT.

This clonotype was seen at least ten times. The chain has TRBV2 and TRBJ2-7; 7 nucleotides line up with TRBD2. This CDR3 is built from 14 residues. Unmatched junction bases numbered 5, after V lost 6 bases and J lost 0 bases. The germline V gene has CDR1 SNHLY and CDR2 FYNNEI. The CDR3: CASRKRDLSYEQYF. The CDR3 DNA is TGTGCCAGCAGGAAGCGGGACCTCTCCTACGAGCAGTACTTC.